This TCR beta chain was recovered during a study of beta chain features in type 1 diabetes. Study background: All samples combined gave 90 million to 130 million sorted cells for examination.

In the case of this clone: Its cognate antigen is unknown.

General observations from the study: In all four CD4+ subsets, TCRB CDR3 length was significantly, moderately reduced in type 1 diabetes.

Expressed TCRB transcripts got sequenced, as all isolated RNA was reverse transcribed. The table came from immunoSEQ multiplex PCR; TCRdb's copy has only in-frame clones and leaves some out. The sample lists approximately 600,000 clones, roughly an eighth occurring once. The origin of this receptor is a man aged 25 to 45 with type 1 diabetes. Sequenced material: naive CD4+ T cells from blood.

CDR3 sequence reads: CASSLGGDQPQHF. CDR3 in DNA: TGTGCCAGCAGCTTGGGTGGGGACCAGCCCCAGCATTTT. The chain has TRBV5-6 and TRBJ1-5, with a weak D call TRBD1 (5 bases). This CDR3 is 13 amino acids long. V dropped 0 bases and J dropped 7 bases, with 8 bases sitting between them. The germline V gene has CDR1 SGHDT and CDR2 YYEEEE. The full variable domain, in which reference TRBV5-6 and TRBJ1-5 provide the parts outside the CDR3, is DAGVTQSPTHLIKTRGQQVTLRCSPKSGHDTVSWYQQALGQGPQFIFQYYEEEERQRGNFPDRFSGHQFPNYSSELNVNALLLGDSALYLCASSLGGDQPQHFGDGTRLSIL.